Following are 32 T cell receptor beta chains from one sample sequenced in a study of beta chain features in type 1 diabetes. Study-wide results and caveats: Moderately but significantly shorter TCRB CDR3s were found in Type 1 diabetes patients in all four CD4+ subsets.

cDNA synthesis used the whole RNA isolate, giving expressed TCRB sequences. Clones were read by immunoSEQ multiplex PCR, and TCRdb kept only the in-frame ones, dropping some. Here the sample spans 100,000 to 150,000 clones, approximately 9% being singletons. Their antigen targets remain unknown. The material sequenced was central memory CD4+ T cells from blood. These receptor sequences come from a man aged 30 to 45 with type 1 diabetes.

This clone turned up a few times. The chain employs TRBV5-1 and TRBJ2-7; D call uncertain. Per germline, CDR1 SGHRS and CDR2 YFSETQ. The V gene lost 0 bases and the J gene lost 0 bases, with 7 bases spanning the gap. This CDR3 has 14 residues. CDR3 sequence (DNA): TGCGCCAGCAGCTTGGATCCAGGCTCCTACGAGCAGTACTTC. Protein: CASSLDPGSYEQYF.

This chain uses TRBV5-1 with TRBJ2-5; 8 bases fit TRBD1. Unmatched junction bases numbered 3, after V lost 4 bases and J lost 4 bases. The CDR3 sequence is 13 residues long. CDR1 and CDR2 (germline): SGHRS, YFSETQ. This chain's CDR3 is CASSTGQGETQYF. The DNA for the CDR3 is TGCGCCAGCAGCACCGGACAGGGAGAGACCCAGTACTTC.

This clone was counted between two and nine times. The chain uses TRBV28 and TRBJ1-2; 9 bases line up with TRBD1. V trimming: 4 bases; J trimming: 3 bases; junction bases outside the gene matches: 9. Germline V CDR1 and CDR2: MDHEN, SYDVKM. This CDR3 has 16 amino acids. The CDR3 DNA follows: TGTGCCAGCAGTTCTCCAGGGACAGGGAGTGACTATGGCTACACCTTC. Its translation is CASSSPGTGSDYGYTF.

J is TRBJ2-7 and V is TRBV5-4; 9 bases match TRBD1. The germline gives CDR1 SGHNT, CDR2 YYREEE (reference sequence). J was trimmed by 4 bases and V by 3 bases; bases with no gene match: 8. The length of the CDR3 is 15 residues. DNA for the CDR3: TGTGCCAGCAGCTCCCCCGGGACAGGGCAGTACGAGCAGTACTTC. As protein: CASSSPGTGQYEQYF.

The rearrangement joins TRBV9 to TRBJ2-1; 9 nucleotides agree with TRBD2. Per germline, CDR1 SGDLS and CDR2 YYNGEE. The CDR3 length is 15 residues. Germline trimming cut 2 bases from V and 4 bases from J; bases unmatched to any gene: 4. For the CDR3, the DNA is TGTGCCAGCAGCGTGACTAGCGGTTTTTACAATGAGCAGTTCTTC. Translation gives CASSVTSGFYNEQFF. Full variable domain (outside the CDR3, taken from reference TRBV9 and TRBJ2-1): DSGVTQTPKHLITATGQRVTLRCSPRSGDLSVYWYQQSLDQGLQFLIQYYNGEERAKGNILERFSAQQFPDLHSELNLSSLELGDSALYFCASSVTSGFYNEQFFGPGTRLTVL.

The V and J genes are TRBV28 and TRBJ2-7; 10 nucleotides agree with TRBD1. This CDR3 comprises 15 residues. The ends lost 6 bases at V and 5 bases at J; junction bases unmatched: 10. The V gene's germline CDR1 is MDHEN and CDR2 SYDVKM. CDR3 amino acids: CASSLGGQGHHEQYF. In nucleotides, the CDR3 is TGTGCCAGCAGCTTGGGGGGACAGGGGCACCACGAGCAGTACTTC.

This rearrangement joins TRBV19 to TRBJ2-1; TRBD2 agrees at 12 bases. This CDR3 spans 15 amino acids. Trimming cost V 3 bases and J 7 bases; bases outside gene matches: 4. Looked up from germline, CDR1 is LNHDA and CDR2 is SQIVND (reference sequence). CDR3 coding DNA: TGTGCCAGTAGTATTCGGCTAGCGGGGGGGAATGAGCAGTTCTTC. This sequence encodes CASSIRLAGGNEQFF.

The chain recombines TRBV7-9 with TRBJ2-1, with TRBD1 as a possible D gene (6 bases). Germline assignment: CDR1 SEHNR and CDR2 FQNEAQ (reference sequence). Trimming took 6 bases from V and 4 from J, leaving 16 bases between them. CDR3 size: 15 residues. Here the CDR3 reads CASRQRSGTYNEQFF. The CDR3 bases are TGTGCCAGCAGACAAAGGTCCGGGACATACAATGAGCAGTTCTTC.

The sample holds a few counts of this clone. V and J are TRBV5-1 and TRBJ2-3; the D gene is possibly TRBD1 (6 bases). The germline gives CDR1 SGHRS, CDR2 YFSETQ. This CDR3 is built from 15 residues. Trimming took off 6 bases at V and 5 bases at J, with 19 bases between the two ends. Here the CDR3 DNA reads TGCGCCAGCAATATTGGGGGCCACGGAGGAGATACGCAGTATTTT. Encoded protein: CASNIGGHGGDTQYF. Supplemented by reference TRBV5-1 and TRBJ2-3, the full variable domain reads KAGVTQTPRYLIKTRGQQVTLSCSPISGHRSVSWYQQTPGQGLQFLFEYFSETQRNKGNFPGRFSGRQFSNSRSEMNVSTLELGDSALYLCASNIGGHGGDTQYFGPGTRLTVL.

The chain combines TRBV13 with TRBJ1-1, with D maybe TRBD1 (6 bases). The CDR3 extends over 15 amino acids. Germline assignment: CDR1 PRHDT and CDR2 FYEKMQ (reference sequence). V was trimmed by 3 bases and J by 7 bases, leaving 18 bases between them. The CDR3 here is CASSLTLQGVIEAFF. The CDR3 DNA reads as TGTGCCAGCAGCTTGACGCTACAGGGTGTCATTGAAGCTTTCTTT.

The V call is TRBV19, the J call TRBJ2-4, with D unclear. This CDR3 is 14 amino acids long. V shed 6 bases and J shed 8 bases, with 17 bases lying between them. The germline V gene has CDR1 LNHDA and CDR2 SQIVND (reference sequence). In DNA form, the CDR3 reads TGTGCCAGTAGCCCTTTTATAGATCGGGACATTCAGTACTTC. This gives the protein CASSPFIDRDIQYF.

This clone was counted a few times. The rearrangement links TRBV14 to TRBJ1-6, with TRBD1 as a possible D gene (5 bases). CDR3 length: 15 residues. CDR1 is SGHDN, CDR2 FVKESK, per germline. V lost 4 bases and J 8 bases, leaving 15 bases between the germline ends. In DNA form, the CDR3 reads TGTGCCAGCAGCCGAAGTGGGGCAGGGTATTCACCCCTCCACTTT. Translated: CASSRSGAGYSPLHF.

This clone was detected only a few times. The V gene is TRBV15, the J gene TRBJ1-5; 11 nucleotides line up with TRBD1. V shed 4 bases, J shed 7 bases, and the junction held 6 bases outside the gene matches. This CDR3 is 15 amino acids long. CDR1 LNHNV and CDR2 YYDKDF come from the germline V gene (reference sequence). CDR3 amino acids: CATSIGQGAGQPQHF. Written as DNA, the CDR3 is TGTGCCACCAGCATAGGACAGGGGGCTGGGCAGCCCCAGCATTTT.

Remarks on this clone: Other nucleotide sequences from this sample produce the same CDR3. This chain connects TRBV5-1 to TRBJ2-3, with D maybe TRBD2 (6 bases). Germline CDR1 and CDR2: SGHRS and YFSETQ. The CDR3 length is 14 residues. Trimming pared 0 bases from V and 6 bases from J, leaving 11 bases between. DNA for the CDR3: TGCGCCAGCAGCTTGGAAGCGGGTTTGGATACGCAGTATTTT. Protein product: CASSLEAGLDTQYF.

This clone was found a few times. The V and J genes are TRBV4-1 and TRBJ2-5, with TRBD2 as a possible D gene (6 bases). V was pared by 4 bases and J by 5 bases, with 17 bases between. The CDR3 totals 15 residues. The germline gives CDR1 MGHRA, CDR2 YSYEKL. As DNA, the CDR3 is TGCGCCAGCAGCCTTCCTAGGGCTGGAGGGGAGACCCAGTACTTC. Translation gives CASSLPRAGGETQYF.

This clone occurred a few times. The CDR3 here is CAWILAGGTGEQFF. The DNA for the CDR3 is TGTGCCTGGATCTTAGCGGGGGGCACGGGAGAGCAGTTCTTC. The chain carries TRBV30 and TRBJ2-1; TRBD2 agrees at 10 bases. V lost 4 bases, J lost 10 bases, and 10 bases stayed unmatched. This CDR3 has 14 amino acids. The germline CDR1 and CDR2 sequences are GTSNPN and SVGIG (reference sequence).

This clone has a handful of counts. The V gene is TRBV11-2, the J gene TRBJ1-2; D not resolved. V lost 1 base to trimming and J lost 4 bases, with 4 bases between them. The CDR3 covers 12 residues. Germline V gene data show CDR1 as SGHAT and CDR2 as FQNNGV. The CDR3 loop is CASSLGSYGYTF. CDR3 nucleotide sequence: TGTGCCAGCAGCTTAGGCAGCTATGGCTACACCTTC.

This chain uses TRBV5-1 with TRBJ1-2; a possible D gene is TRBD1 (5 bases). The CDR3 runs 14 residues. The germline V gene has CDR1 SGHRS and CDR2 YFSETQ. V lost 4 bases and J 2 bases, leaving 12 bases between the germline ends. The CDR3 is CASSAGHGNYGYTF. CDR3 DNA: TGCGCCAGCAGCGCCGGACACGGAAACTATGGCTACACCTTC.

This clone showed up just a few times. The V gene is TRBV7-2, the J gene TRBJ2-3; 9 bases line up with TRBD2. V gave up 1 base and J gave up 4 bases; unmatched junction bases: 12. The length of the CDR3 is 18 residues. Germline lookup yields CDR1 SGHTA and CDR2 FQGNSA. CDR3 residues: CASSLELLRGGAPDTQYF. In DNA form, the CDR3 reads TGTGCCAGCAGCTTAGAATTGTTGCGCGGGGGGGCACCAGATACGCAGTATTTT.

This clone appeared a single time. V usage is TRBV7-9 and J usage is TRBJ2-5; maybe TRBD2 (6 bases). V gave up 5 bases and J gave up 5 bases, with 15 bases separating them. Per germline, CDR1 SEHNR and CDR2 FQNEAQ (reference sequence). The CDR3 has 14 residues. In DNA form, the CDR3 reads TGTGCCAGCAGCCCTTCGGAGGGGTGGGAGACCCAGTACTTC. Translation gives CASSPSEGWETQYF.

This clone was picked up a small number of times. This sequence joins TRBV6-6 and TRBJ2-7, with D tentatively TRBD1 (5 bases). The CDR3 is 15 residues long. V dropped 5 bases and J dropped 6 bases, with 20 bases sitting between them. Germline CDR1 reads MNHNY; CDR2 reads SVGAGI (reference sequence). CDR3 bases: TGTGCCAGCAGTCCCGGTTGGGCTGGGGCAGGCGAGCAGTACTTC. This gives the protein CASSPGWAGAGEQYF.

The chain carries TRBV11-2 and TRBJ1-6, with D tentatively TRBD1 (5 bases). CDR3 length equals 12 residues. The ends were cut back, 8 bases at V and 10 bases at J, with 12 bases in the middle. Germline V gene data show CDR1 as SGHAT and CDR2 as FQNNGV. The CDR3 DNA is TGTGCCAGCCAGGACCGGGGGTCACCCCTCCACTTT. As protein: CASQDRGSPLHF.

The CDR3 loop reads CSVDTGGQQETQYF. CDR3 nucleotides: TGCAGCGTTGATACTGGGGGCCAGCAAGAGACCCAGTACTTC. The V call is TRBV29-1, the J call TRBJ2-5; D is possibly TRBD1 (6 bases). Germline V gives CDR1 SQVTM, CDR2 ANQGSEA. There are 14 residues in the CDR3. Deletions cut 3 bases from V and 2 bases from J, with 13 bases between.

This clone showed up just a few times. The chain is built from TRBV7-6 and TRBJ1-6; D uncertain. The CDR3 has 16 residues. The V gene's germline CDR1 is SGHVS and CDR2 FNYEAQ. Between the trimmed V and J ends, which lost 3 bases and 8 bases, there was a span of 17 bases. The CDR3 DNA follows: TGTGCCAGCAGCTTGGGTTCTCGGGAAGGCTATTCACCCCTCCACTTT. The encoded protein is CASSLGSREGYSPLHF.

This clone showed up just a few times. The CDR3 region is CSARGTGARNTQYF. The DNA for the CDR3 is TGCAGCGCTAGGGGGACAGGGGCGAGAAATACGCAGTATTTT. The rearrangement joins TRBV29-1 to TRBJ2-3; 10 bases map to TRBD1. CDR3 size: 14 residues. V lost 7 bases and J lost 7; bases outside the gene matches: 11. Germline CDR1 is SQVTM and CDR2 is ANQGSEA.

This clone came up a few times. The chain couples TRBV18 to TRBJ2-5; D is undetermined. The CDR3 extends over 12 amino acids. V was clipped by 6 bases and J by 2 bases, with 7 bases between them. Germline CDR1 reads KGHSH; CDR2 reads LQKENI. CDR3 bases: TGTGCCAGCTCGCCATTACAAGAGACCCAGTACTTC. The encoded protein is CASSPLQETQYF.

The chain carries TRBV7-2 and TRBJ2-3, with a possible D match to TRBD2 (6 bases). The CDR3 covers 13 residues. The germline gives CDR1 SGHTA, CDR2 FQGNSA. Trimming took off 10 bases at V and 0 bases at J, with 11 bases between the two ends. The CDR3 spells CATGAGSTDTQYF. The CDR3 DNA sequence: TGTGCCACTGGCGCGGGAAGCACAGATACGCAGTATTTT.

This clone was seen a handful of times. CDR3 residues: CASSLGGGGGEQFF. For the CDR3, the DNA is TGTGCCAGCAGCTTAGGTGGAGGGGGCGGGGAGCAGTTCTTC. The V call is TRBV5-6, the J call TRBJ2-1; maybe TRBD1 (7 bases). Germline CDR1 is SGHDT and CDR2 is YYEEEE. V shed 2 bases and J shed 10 bases, with 16 bases lying between them. CDR3 length equals 14 residues.

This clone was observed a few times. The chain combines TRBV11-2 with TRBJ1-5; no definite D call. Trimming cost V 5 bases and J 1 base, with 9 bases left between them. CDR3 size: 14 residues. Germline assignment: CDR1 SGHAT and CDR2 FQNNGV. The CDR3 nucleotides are TGTGCCAGCAGCATACACCCAAGCAATCAGCCCCAGCATTTT. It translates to CASSIHPSNQPQHF.

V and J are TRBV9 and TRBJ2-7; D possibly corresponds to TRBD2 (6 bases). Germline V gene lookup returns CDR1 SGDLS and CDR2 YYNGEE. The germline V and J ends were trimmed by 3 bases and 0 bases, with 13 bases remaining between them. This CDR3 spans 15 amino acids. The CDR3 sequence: CASSGGLPSSYEQYF. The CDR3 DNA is TGTGCCAGCAGCGGGGGACTGCCGAGCTCCTACGAGCAGTACTTC.

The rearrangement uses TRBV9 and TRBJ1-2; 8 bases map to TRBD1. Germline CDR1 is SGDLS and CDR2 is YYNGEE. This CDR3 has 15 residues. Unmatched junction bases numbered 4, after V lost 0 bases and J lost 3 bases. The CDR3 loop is CASSVDPGGHYGYTF. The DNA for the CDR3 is TGTGCCAGCAGCGTAGATCCAGGGGGCCACTATGGCTACACCTTC.

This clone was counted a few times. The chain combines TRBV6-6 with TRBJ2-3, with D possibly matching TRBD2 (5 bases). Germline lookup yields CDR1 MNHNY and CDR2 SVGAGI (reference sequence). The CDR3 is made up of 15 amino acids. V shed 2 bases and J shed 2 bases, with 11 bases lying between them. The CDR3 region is CASSYEGLNTDTQYF. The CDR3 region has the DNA TGTGCCAGCAGTTACGAGGGCCTCAACACAGATACGCAGTATTTT.